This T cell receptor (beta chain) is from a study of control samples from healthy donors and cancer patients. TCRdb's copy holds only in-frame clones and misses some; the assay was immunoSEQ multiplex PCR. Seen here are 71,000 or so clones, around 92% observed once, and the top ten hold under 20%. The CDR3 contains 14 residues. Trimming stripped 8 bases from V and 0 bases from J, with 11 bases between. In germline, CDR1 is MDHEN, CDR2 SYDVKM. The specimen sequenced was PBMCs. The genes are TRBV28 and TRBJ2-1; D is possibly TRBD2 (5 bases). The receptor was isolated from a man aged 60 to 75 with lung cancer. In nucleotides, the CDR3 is TGTGCCAGCGGGGTCGCGGGCTCCTACAATGAGCAGTTCTTC. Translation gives CASGVAGSYNEQFF.